This T cell receptor (beta chain) was identified during a study of blood T cell repertoires in COVID-19. TCRdb keeps only in-frame clones here, not all; method: immunoSEQ multiplex PCR. Of about 250,000 clones listed, 88% are singletons. The V and J ends lost 0 bases and 4 bases respectively, with 9 bases between them. The CDR3 runs to 14 residues. Germline loops: CDR1 SNHLY, CDR2 FYNNEI. Sequenced: peripheral blood. J is TRBJ1-2 and V is TRBV2; D remains ambiguous. This sequence originates from an elderly man with acute or convalescent COVID-19. The CDR3 DNA sequence: TGTGCCAGCAGTGAAGCAGGGAGTGGCTATGGCTACACCTTC. Protein product: CASSEAGSGYGYTF. Looking up the rest from reference TRBV2 and TRBJ1-2 gives the full variable domain: EPEVTQTPSHQVTQMGQEVILRCVPISNHLYFYWYRQILGQKVEFLVSFYNNEISEKSEIFDDQFSVERPDGSNFTLKIRSTKLEDSAMYFCASSEAGSGYGYTFGSGTRLTVV.